A selection of T cell receptor beta chains follows, all from one sample in a study of CD8 T cells in Susac syndrome. TCRdb fed the immunoSEQ multiplex PCR reads into MiXCR, producing one record per CDR3 protein. This sample carries about 83,000 distinct CDR3 sequences, about 96% of them seen once, and the ten largest clones take roughly 0.45%. Specimen: CD8+ T cells from PBMCs. These receptors all stem from a human donor with Susac syndrome. CDR3s include the opening cysteine and the closing phenylalanine or tryptophan. The order of the fields is V gene, J gene, clone size, D gene, CDR3 protein, CDR3 DNA. The D gene is left open where the match is weak. Clone sizes are given selectively: once, few, many, or a class where the clone is expanded.

V gene: TRBV4-3
J gene: TRBJ2-4
clone size: NA
D gene: TRBD1
CDR3 protein: CASSQAPGQGTVQYF
CDR3 DNA: TGCGCCAGCAGCCAAGCTCCGGGACAGGGTACGGTTCAGTACTTC

V gene: TRBV9
J gene: TRBJ2-1
clone size: NA
D gene: NA
CDR3 protein: CASSIGAPIDNEQFF
CDR3 DNA: TGTGCCAGCAGCATAGGGGCCCCGATAGACAATGAGCAGTTCTTC

V gene: TRBV6-2/TRBV6-3
J gene: TRBJ1-1
clone size: NA
D gene: NA
CDR3 protein: CASSLGKAAFF
CDR3 DNA: TGTGCCAGCAGTTTGGGGAAGGCTGCTTTCTTT

V gene: TRBV27
J gene: TRBJ1-1
clone size: NA
D gene: NA
CDR3 protein: CASSSEVNTEAFF
CDR3 DNA: TGTGCCAGCAGTTCGGAAGTAAACACTGAAGCTTTCTTT

V gene: TRBV12-3/TRBV12-4
J gene: TRBJ2-5
clone size: NA
D gene: NA
CDR3 protein: CASSLGLETQYF
CDR3 DNA: TGTGCCAGCAGTTTAGGGTTAGAGACCCAGTACTTC

V gene: TRBV3-1
J gene: TRBJ1-6
clone size: NA
D gene: NA
CDR3 protein: CASSQDEGGAWNSPLHF
CDR3 DNA: TGTGCCAGCAGCCAAGACGAAGGAGGGGCGTGGAATTCACCCCTCCACTTT

V gene: TRBV19
J gene: TRBJ2-7
clone size: NA
D gene: NA
CDR3 protein: CASSIGLYYEQYF
CDR3 DNA: TGTGCCAGTAGTATCGGACTATACTACGAGCAGTACTTC

V gene: TRBV7-9
J gene: TRBJ2-1
clone size: NA
D gene: NA
CDR3 protein: CASSSDREDEQFF
CDR3 DNA: TGTGCCAGCAGCTCCGACAGGGAGGATGAGCAGTTCTTC

V gene: TRBV2
J gene: TRBJ2-3
clone size: NA
D gene: TRBD2
CDR3 protein: CARESMTSGGTDTQYF
CDR3 DNA: TGTGCCAGAGAGTCCATGACTAGCGGGGGAACAGATACGCAGTATTTT

V gene: TRBV9
J gene: TRBJ2-7
clone size: NA
D gene: NA
CDR3 protein: CASSPQGAGGAPYEQYF
CDR3 DNA: TGTGCCAGCAGTCCCCAGGGGGCGGGAGGGGCCCCCTACGAGCAGTACTTC

V gene: TRBV15
J gene: TRBJ2-3
clone size: NA
D gene: TRBD1
CDR3 protein: CATSSVTGEWNTQYF
CDR3 DNA: TGTGCCACCAGCAGCGTTACAGGGGAGTGGAATACGCAGTATTTT

V gene: TRBV7-9
J gene: TRBJ2-7
clone size: NA
D gene: TRBD2
CDR3 protein: CASSPFASGSYEQYF
CDR3 DNA: TGTGCCAGCAGCCCATTTGCTAGCGGATCCTACGAGCAGTACTTC

V gene: TRBV28
J gene: TRBJ2-7
clone size: NA
D gene: TRBD2
CDR3 protein: CASSLWTSGSYEQYF
CDR3 DNA: TGTGCCAGCAGTTTATGGACTAGCGGGAGCTACGAGCAGTACTTC

V gene: TRBV20-1
J gene: TRBJ1-5
clone size: once
D gene: TRBD1
CDR3 protein: CSARPDREWQPQHF
CDR3 DNA: TGCAGTGCTAGACCGGACAGGGAGTGGCAGCCCCAGCATTTT

V gene: TRBV9
J gene: TRBJ2-1
clone size: NA
D gene: NA
CDR3 protein: CASSDKTGGPGDREQFF
CDR3 DNA: TGTGCCAGCAGCGACAAGACGGGGGGGCCTGGGGACAGGGAGCAGTTCTTC

V gene: TRBV2
J gene: TRBJ2-1
clone size: once
D gene: NA
CDR3 protein: CASDWENEQFF
CDR3 DNA: TGTGCCAGCGACTGGGAGAATGAGCAGTTCTTC

V gene: TRBV7-9
J gene: TRBJ2-5
clone size: NA
D gene: NA
CDR3 protein: CASSFHGLGETQYF
CDR3 DNA: TGTGCCAGCAGCTTCCACGGTTTGGGAGAGACCCAGTACTTC

V gene: TRBV2
J gene: TRBJ2-2
clone size: once
D gene: NA
CDR3 protein: CALSSPEAANTGELFF
CDR3 DNA: TGCGCCCTCAGCAGCCCCGAAGCAGCGAACACCGGGGAGCTGTTTTTT

V gene: TRBV9
J gene: TRBJ2-1
clone size: NA
D gene: NA
CDR3 protein: CASSHNNEQFF
CDR3 DNA: TGTGCCAGCAGCCATAACAATGAGCAGTTCTTC

V gene: TRBV4-1
J gene: TRBJ1-1
clone size: NA
D gene: NA
CDR3 protein: CASSQDMNTEAFF
CDR3 DNA: TGCGCCAGCAGCCAAGACATGAACACTGAAGCTTTCTTT

V gene: TRBV29-1
J gene: TRBJ2-1
clone size: NA
D gene: TRBD2
CDR3 protein: CSAGGGEQFF
CDR3 DNA: TGCAGCGCCGGGGGAGGGGAGCAGTTCTTC

V gene: TRBV6-5
J gene: TRBJ1-1
clone size: NA
D gene: NA
CDR3 protein: CASSVGIGHTEAFF
CDR3 DNA: TGTGCCAGCAGCGTCGGGATTGGGCACACTGAAGCTTTCTTT

V gene: TRBV11-2
J gene: TRBJ2-3
clone size: NA
D gene: NA
CDR3 protein: CASSLRRQDYTFTDTQYF
CDR3 DNA: TGTGCCAGCAGCTTACGTCGGCAGGACTATACCTTCACAGATACGCAGTATTTT